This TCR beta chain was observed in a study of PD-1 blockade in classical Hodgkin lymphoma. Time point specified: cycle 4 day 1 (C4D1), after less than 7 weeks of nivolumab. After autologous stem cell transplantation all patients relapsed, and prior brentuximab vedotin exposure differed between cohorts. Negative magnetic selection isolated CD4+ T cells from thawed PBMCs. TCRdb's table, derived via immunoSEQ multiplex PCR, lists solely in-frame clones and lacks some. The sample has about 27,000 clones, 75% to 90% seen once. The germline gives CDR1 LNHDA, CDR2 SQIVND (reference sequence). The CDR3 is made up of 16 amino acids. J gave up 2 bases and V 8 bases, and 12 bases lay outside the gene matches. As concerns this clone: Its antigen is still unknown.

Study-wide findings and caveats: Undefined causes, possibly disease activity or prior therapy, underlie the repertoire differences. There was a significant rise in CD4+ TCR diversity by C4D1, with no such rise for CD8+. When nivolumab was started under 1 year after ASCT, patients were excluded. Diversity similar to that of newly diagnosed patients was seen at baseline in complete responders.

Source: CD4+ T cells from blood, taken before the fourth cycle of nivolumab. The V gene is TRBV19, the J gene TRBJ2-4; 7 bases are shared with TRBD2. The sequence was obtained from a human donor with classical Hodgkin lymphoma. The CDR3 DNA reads TGTGCCAGTTCACCTTGGGCGGGAGTGTCCAAAAACATTCAGTACTTC. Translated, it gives CASSPWAGVSKNIQYF.